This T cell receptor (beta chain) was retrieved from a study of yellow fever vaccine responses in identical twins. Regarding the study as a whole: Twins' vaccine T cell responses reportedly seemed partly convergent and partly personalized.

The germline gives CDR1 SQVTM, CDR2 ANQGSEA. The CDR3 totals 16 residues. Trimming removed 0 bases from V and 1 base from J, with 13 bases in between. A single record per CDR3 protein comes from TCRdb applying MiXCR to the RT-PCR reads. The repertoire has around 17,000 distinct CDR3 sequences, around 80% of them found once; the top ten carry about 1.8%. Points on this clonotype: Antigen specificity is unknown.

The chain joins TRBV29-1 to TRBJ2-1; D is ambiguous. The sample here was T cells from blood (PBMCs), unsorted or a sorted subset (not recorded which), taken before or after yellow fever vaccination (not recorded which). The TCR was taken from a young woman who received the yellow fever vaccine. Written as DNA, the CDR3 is TGCAGCGTTGAAGAGAGGAAGCCGATATCCTACAATGAGCAGTTCTTC. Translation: CSVEERKPISYNEQFF.